A single sample is the source of the 10 T cell receptor beta chains below, sequenced in a study of T cell changes during pregnancy in multiple sclerosis. Profiled with immunoSEQ multiplex PCR; TCRdb holds only in-frame clones, not every one. This table holds 50,000 or so clones, under 95% found once. Source: CD4+ T cells from peripheral blood mononuclear cells, taken after pregnancy. These receptor sequences come from a female donor in good health, enrolled as a control in a pregnancy study.

The chain uses TRBV11-2 and TRBJ1-3, with TRBD1 matching 8 bases. The CDR3 is 14 residues long. Per the germline V gene, CDR1 is SGHAT and CDR2 is FQNNGV. The V segment lost 9 bases and the J segment 0 bases; nucleotides outside the gene matches: 4. In nucleotides, the CDR3 is TGTGCCAGTGCAGGGGGCTACTCTGGAAACACCATATATTTT. This sequence encodes CASAGGYSGNTIYF.

This sequence joins TRBV7-9 and TRBJ1-2, with no clear D. Looked up from germline, CDR1 is SEHNR and CDR2 is FQNEAQ (reference sequence). V lost 8 bases to trimming and J lost 4 bases, with 8 bases between them. The CDR3 contains 11 residues. CDR3 amino acids: CASGRIYGYTF. The CDR3 bases are TGTGCCAGCGGGAGGATCTATGGCTACACCTTC.

The V gene is TRBV12-5, the J gene TRBJ2-2; 8 bases are shared with TRBD1. This CDR3 region has 14 residues. V gave up 8 bases and J gave up 5 bases; unmatched junction bases: 7. Germline V gives CDR1 LGHNT, CDR2 FRNRAP. The CDR3 region is CASRGQGRTGELFF. The CDR3 DNA reads TGTGCTAGTAGAGGACAGGGAAGGACCGGGGAGCTGTTTTTT.

The V and J genes are TRBV7-8 and TRBJ1-1; TRBD1 aligns across 7 bases. This CDR3 region has 19 residues. Germline trimming cut 2 bases from V and 4 bases from J; bases unmatched to any gene: 19. The V gene's germline CDR1 is SGHVS and CDR2 FQNEAQ. This chain's CDR3 is CASSLIPRQGRTFGTEAFF. The CDR3, as DNA: TGTGCCAGCAGCTTAATTCCGCGACAGGGTAGAACTTTTGGCACTGAAGCTTTCTTT.

The J gene is TRBJ1-1, the V gene TRBV27, with D possibly TRBD1 on 5 matching bases. This CDR3 comprises 14 residues. The V and J ends lost 3 bases and 1 base respectively, with 9 bases between them. Germline V gene sequence: CDR1 MNHEY, CDR2 SMNVEV (reference sequence). The CDR3 sequence is CASSLGRANTEAFF. For the CDR3, the DNA is TGTGCCAGCAGTTTGGGCAGGGCGAACACTGAAGCTTTCTTT.

The chain recombines TRBV19 with TRBJ1-1; 7 nucleotides match TRBD1. Germline V gives CDR1 LNHDA, CDR2 SQIVND (reference sequence). Trimming cost V 3 bases and J 1 base; bases outside gene matches: 5. CDR3 size: 15 residues. The CDR3 region has the DNA TGTGCCAGTAGTATGTACCGGGACAGGAACACTGAAGCTTTCTTT. It encodes CASSMYRDRNTEAFF.

The V and J genes are TRBV18 and TRBJ2-3, with 7 positions matching TRBD2. Trimming took 4 bases from V and 2 from J; bases not matched to a gene: 6. Germline CDR1 and CDR2: KGHSH and LQKENI. The length of the CDR3 is 15 residues. The CDR3 DNA sequence: TGTGCCAGCTCACTCGCGGGGGTACCCACAGATACGCAGTATTTT. Translation gives CASSLAGVPTDTQYF.

This sequence joins TRBV6-5 and TRBJ1-1, with 7 bases matching TRBD1. J gave up 1 base and V 8 bases, and 4 bases lay outside the gene matches. This CDR3 region has 13 residues. Germline V gene data show CDR1 as MNHEY and CDR2 as SVGAGI. For the CDR3, the DNA is TGTGCCAGCGGCCGGACAGGGAACACTGAAGCTTTCTTT. This gives the protein CASGRTGNTEAFF.

This chain connects TRBV7-2 to TRBJ1-1; 9 bases match TRBD1. This CDR3 region has 13 residues. Trimming took 7 bases from V and 10 from J; bases not matched to a gene: 10. Germline V gene data show CDR1 as SGHTA and CDR2 as FQGNSA. CDR3 coding DNA: TGTGCCAGCAACCGACAGGGGGAATATGGAGCTTTCTTT. It codes for CASNRQGEYGAFF.

This chain links TRBV9 with TRBJ1-4; D remains ambiguous. V was clipped by 3 bases and J by 8 bases, with 14 bases between them. This CDR3 is 14 amino acids long. CDR1 and CDR2 from the germline V gene are SGDLS and YYNGEE. The CDR3 loop reads CASSATGIWEKLFF. DNA of the CDR3: TGTGCCAGCAGCGCGACCGGGATCTGGGAAAAACTGTTTTTT.